Listed here are 20 T cell receptor beta chains from one sample, sequenced in a study of STAT3 mutations in large granular lymphocyte leukemia (dated by TCRdb to between 2018 and 2020). Their target antigens are unknown. Library method: the immunoSEQ multiplex PCR assay. Here the immuneACCESS table is served through TCRdb, limited to in-frame sequences with V and J called. Missing clones are a known gap in these copies; in checked studies unresolved V genes cover under half, and the rest lacks a known reason. A total of approximately 3,500 clones appear in this sample, roughly 71% of them only once. The ten largest clones add up to about 32% of the sample. The full study reports these points: At least one immunodominant TCRbeta clonotype was present in every T-LGLL patient, and multiple immunodominant subclonotypes appeared in about half of the T-LGLL patients.

Sequencing was performed on peripheral blood mononuclear cells. The receptors come from a man aged 60 to 69 with T-cell large granular lymphocyte leukemia. Some clones in this sample may be carry-over from other donors' samples. The age is the age at diagnosis.

This sequence joins TRBV30 and TRBJ2-3, with 9 bases lining up with TRBD2. Germline assignment: CDR1 GTSNPN and CDR2 SVGIG (reference sequence). V dropped 0 bases and J dropped 3; count of bases not matched to a gene: 4. The CDR3 consists of 15 residues. CDR3 residues: CAWSVSGRTTDTQYF. CDR3 DNA: TGTGCCTGGAGTGTAAGCGGGAGGACGACAGATACGCAGTATTTT. The full variable domain, rest sourced from reference TRBV30 and TRBJ2-3, is SQTIHQWPATLVQPVGSPLSLECTVEGTSNPNLYWYRQAAGRGLQLLFYSVGIGQISSEVPQNLSASRPQDRQFILSSKKLLLSDSGFYLCAWSVSGRTTDTQYFGPGTRLTVL.

This chain uses TRBV30 with TRBJ2-7; D might be TRBD1 (5 bases). V was trimmed by 1 base and J by 0 bases, leaving 10 bases between them. This CDR3 is 14 amino acids long. Germline values: CDR1 GTSNPN, CDR2 SVGIG (reference sequence). The CDR3 is CAWSDTGRSYEQYF. As DNA, the CDR3 is TGTGCCTGGAGTGATACAGGCCGCTCCTACGAGCAGTACTTC.

This rearrangement joins TRBV5-4 to TRBJ1-3, with a weak D call TRBD1 (5 bases). This CDR3 has 13 residues. Per the germline V gene, CDR1 is SGHNT and CDR2 is YYREEE (reference sequence). V was pared by 10 bases and J by 3 bases, with 14 bases between. DNA for the CDR3: TGTGCCGCCTGGACATATGGTGGAAACACCATATATTTT. Protein: CAAWTYGGNTIYF.

The chain carries TRBV6-1 and TRBJ2-1, with TRBD2 as a possible D gene (6 bases). The germline CDR1 and CDR2 sequences are MNHNS and SASEGT. Trimming took off 4 bases at V and 11 bases at J, with 12 bases between the two ends. The CDR3 consists of 12 residues. CDR3 bases: TGTGCCAGCAGTGGGGACTCGGGGAAGCAGTTCTTC. The encoded protein is CASSGDSGKQFF.

This chain uses TRBV9 with TRBJ2-1; D not certain. The CDR3 is 15 residues long. Germline V gives CDR1 SGDLS, CDR2 YYNGEE. With 0 bases removed from V and 0 bases from J, the gap between germline ends came to 7 bases. Here the CDR3 reads CASSVATSSYNEQFF. DNA of the CDR3: TGTGCCAGCAGCGTAGCAACGAGCTCCTACAATGAGCAGTTCTTC.

Written as DNA, the CDR3 is TGTGCCAGCAGTCGCTCATCTCGGGAAGGCTACACCTTC. Amino acids: CASSRSSREGYTF. The rearrangement links TRBV7-9 to TRBJ1-2; D is unresolved. The CDR3 is 13 amino acids. V lost 6 bases and J 8 bases, leaving 16 bases between the germline ends. Germline CDR1 SEHNR, CDR2 FQNEAQ (reference sequence).

This clone was seen more than once but under ten times. V usage is TRBV4-2 and J usage is TRBJ1-2, with unresolved D. The CDR3 has 14 residues. Germline CDR1 reads LGHNA; CDR2 reads YNFKEQ. V was shortened by 0 bases and J by 2 bases, with 7 bases between the two germline ends. DNA of the CDR3: TGTGCCAGCAGCCAAGACTCAGCGAACTATGGCTACACCTTC. Its translation is CASSQDSANYGYTF.

This clone turned up a few times. The CDR3: CASGETDEAFF. CDR3 nucleotides: TGCGCCAGCGGTGAGACAGACGAAGCTTTCTTT. This rearrangement joins TRBV5-1 to TRBJ1-1, with a weak D call TRBD1 (5 bases). Germline CDR1 SGHRS, CDR2 YFSETQ. The CDR3 is 11 amino acids. V was clipped by 7 bases and J by 8 bases, with 12 bases between them.

This clone appeared a few times. The chain uses TRBV2 and TRBJ2-1, with 9 bases aligning to TRBD2. CDR3 size: 16 residues. Germline CDR1 and CDR2: SNHLY and FYNNEI. The ends lost 1 base at V and 2 bases at J; junction bases unmatched: 3. The DNA of the CDR3 is TGTGCCAGCAGTGAAGGTAGCGGGAGAGCCTACAATGAGCAGTTCTTC. Translated: CASSEGSGRAYNEQFF.

The chain employs TRBV5-4 and TRBJ2-2, with 14 bases fitting TRBD2. Germline V gene sequence: CDR1 SGHNT, CDR2 YYREEE (reference sequence). With V trimmed by 4 bases and J by 5 bases, 7 bases remained unmatched. There are 17 residues in the CDR3. This chain's CDR3 is CASSPGLAGVGTGELFF. The CDR3 DNA is TGTGCCAGCAGCCCGGGACTAGCGGGAGTGGGAACCGGGGAGCTGTTTTTT.

This clone was seen a few times. The V gene is TRBV27, the J gene TRBJ1-1; tentative D call: TRBD1 (5 bases). CDR1 is MNHEY and CDR2 is SMNVEV in the germline V gene (reference sequence). The CDR3 sequence is 13 residues long. V lost 1 base to trimming and J lost 4 bases, with 7 bases between them. The CDR3 spells CASSLLGGTEAFF. Here the CDR3 DNA reads TGTGCCAGCAGTTTATTGGGGGGCACTGAAGCTTTCTTT.

The chain recombines TRBV29-1 with TRBJ1-2; 9 positions agree with TRBD1. This CDR3 is built from 13 residues. The germline gives CDR1 SQVTM, CDR2 ANQGSEA. V trimming: 5 bases; J trimming: 0 bases; junction bases outside the gene matches: 1. CDR3 nucleotide sequence: TGCAGCGTTACAGGGGGCCCTAACTATGGCTACACCTTC. It translates to CSVTGGPNYGYTF.

The rearrangement links TRBV30 to TRBJ2-3, with 9 bases aligning to TRBD2. CDR1 is GTSNPN and CDR2 is SVGIG in the germline V gene (reference sequence). V shed 1 base, J shed 2 bases, and the junction held 4 bases outside the gene matches. This CDR3 comprises 15 residues. The chain's CDR3 is CAWSGASGITDTQYF. Here the CDR3 DNA reads TGTGCCTGGAGTGGGGCTAGCGGGATCACAGATACGCAGTATTTT.

The V gene is TRBV27, the J gene TRBJ2-1, with no clear D. The CDR3 length is 13 residues. The germline gives CDR1 MNHEY, CDR2 SMNVEV (reference sequence). With 4 bases removed from V and 3 bases from J, the gap between germline ends came to 7 bases. The CDR3 loop is CASSSNSYNEQFF. DNA for the CDR3: TGTGCCAGCAGTTCGAACAGCTACAATGAGCAGTTCTTC.

The V and J genes are TRBV5-6 and TRBJ2-7; D possibly corresponds to TRBD1 (5 bases). CDR1 and CDR2 (germline): SGHDT, YYEEEE. The CDR3 contains 16 residues. V lost 3 bases, J lost 2 bases, and 18 bases lay in between. CDR3 sequence reads: CASSSLQDVRAYEQYF. The DNA for the CDR3 is TGTGCCAGCAGCTCACTACAGGACGTAAGAGCCTACGAGCAGTACTTC.

This chain uses TRBV15 with TRBJ2-5; D may be TRBD1 or TRBD2 (5 bases each). Germline CDR1 reads LNHNV; CDR2 reads YYDKDF (reference sequence). Deletions cut 0 bases from V and 6 bases from J, with 17 bases between. The CDR3 has 16 residues. CDR3 nucleotide sequence: TGTGCCACCAGCAGAGACTTGGATGGGGGATGGAAGACCCAGTACTTC. Its translation is CATSRDLDGGWKTQYF.

The chain employs TRBV9 and TRBJ2-3; D is unresolved. The CDR3 sequence is 13 residues long. CDR1 SGDLS and CDR2 YYNGEE come from the germline V gene. The V end lost 4 bases, the J end lost 6 bases, and 12 bases lay between the germline ends. Here the CDR3 DNA reads TGTGCCAGCAGCCGACTCTTCACGGATACGCAGTATTTT. It yields the protein CASSRLFTDTQYF.

The gene calls are TRBV7-9 and TRBJ2-3; no clear D gene. V lost 2 bases and J 4 bases, leaving 7 bases between the germline ends. CDR1 is SEHNR and CDR2 is FQNEAQ in the germline V gene (reference sequence). The CDR3 length is 13 residues. The CDR3: CASSLFEADTQYF. The CDR3 DNA reads as TGTGCCAGCAGCTTATTTGAGGCAGATACGCAGTATTTT.

The chain links TRBV11-2 to TRBJ1-5, with D perhaps matching TRBD1 (6 bases). The CDR3 extends over 13 amino acids. CDR1 and CDR2 from the germline V gene are SGHAT and FQNNGV. V gave up 5 bases and J gave up 7 bases, with 12 bases separating them. CDR3 sequence (DNA): TGTGCCAGCAGCCCCGGGGGCTCCCAGCCCCAGCATTTT. This encodes CASSPGGSQPQHF.

The chain employs TRBV27 and TRBJ2-7; possibly TRBD1 for D (6 bases). The CDR3 loop spans 17 amino acids. Trimming took off 5 bases at V and 2 bases at J, with 22 bases between the two ends. CDR1 MNHEY and CDR2 SMNVEV come from the germline V gene (reference sequence). CDR3 in amino acids: CASSPAPTGFLTYEQYF. The CDR3 DNA is TGTGCCAGCAGTCCCGCCCCTACAGGGTTTTTAACCTACGAGCAGTACTTC.